The 16 T cell receptor beta chains presented below share a single source sample, sequenced in a study of blood T cell repertoires in COVID-19. Using immunoSEQ multiplex PCR, the repertoire was profiled, and TCRdb retains in-frame clones only, with some absent. Among 200,000 to 250,000 clones listed, roughly 80% were seen once. The sample consisted of peripheral blood. The receptors come from an elderly woman with active or convalescent COVID-19.

The rearrangement links TRBV7-8 to TRBJ1-1; a weak D match, TRBD1 (6 bases). V was pared by 5 bases and J by 7 bases, with 14 bases between. The CDR3 length is 13 residues. Germline V gene lookup returns CDR1 SGHVS and CDR2 FQNEAQ. CDR3 amino acids: CASSPGGLGEAFF. In DNA, the CDR3 is TGTGCCAGCAGCCCCGGGGGGCTCGGTGAAGCTTTCTTT. The full variable domain, its missing parts supplied by reference TRBV7-8 and TRBJ1-1, is GAGVSQSPRYKVAKRGQDVALRCDPISGHVSLFWYQQALGQGPEFLTYFQNEAQLDKSGLPSDRFFAERPEGSVSTLKIQRTQQEDSAVYLCASSPGGLGEAFFGQGTRLTVV.

The chain has TRBV20-1 and TRBJ2-5, with D unclear. The V and J ends lost 3 bases and 0 bases respectively, with 8 bases between them. Germline V lookup: CDR1 DFQATT, CDR2 SNEGSKA (reference sequence). The CDR3 contains 13 residues. CDR3: CSASKADQETQYF. For the CDR3, the DNA is TGCAGTGCTAGTAAAGCCGACCAAGAGACCCAGTACTTC.

In this sample, this clone turned up a few times. This rearrangement joins TRBV7-2 to TRBJ2-2; 7 bases align to TRBD2. CDR3 length: 15 amino acids. V shed 5 bases, J shed 0 bases, and the junction held 3 bases outside the gene matches. CDR1 is SGHTA and CDR2 is FQGNSA in the germline V gene. CDR3 amino acids: CASSPGLANTGELFF. Here the CDR3 DNA reads TGTGCCAGCAGCCCTGGACTAGCGAACACCGGGGAGCTGTTTTTT.

The rearrangement links TRBV7-8 to TRBJ1-5; D call uncertain. V was shortened by 2 bases and J by 3 bases, with 8 bases between the two germline ends. Germline loops: CDR1 SGHVS, CDR2 FQNEAQ. There are 14 residues in the CDR3. CDR3 coding DNA: TGTGCCAGCAGCTTAAGGGAGAACAATCAGCCCCAGCATTTT. Translating it yields CASSLRENNQPQHF.

This clone was observed once. This same CDR3 is encoded by further DNA sequences in the sample. The rearrangement links TRBV11-2 to TRBJ2-1; no clear D gene. The germline CDR1 and CDR2 sequences are SGHAT and FQNNGV. The CDR3 contains 12 residues. V lost 5 bases and J 7 bases, leaving 9 bases between the germline ends. CDR3 sequence: CASSLVGNEQFF. The CDR3 region has the DNA TGTGCCAGCAGCCTCGTCGGGAATGAGCAGTTCTTC. The full variable domain, with the rest looked up from reference TRBV11-2 and TRBJ2-1, is EAGVAQSPRYKIIEKRQSVAFWCNPISGHATLYWYQQILGQGPKLLIQFQNNGVVDDSQLPKDRFSAERLKGVDSTLKIQPAKLEDSAVYLCASSLVGNEQFFGPGTRLTVL.

This chain uses TRBV28 with TRBJ1-6; D may be TRBD1 (5 bases). Trimming pared 4 bases from V and 8 bases from J, leaving 18 bases between. Germline V gene sequence: CDR1 MDHEN, CDR2 SYDVKM. The CDR3 is made up of 16 amino acids. The CDR3 sequence is CASSWGLPPRDSPLHF. DNA of the CDR3: TGTGCCAGCAGTTGGGGACTACCCCCAAGGGATTCACCCCTCCACTTT.

The chain joins TRBV7-9 to TRBJ2-7; D remains unclear. Per the germline V gene, CDR1 is SEHNR and CDR2 is FQNEAQ (reference sequence). The CDR3 has 12 residues. Trimming took 5 bases from V and 7 from J, leaving 12 bases between them. As DNA, the CDR3 is TGTGCCAGCAGCACGGTCGCCACGGAGCAGTACTTC. Translating it yields CASSTVATEQYF.

The gene calls are TRBV29-1 and TRBJ1-1; D gene ambiguous. The CDR3 is 8 amino acids. Germline values: CDR1 SQVTM, CDR2 ANQGSEA. The V gene lost 3 bases and the J gene lost 10 bases, with 3 bases spanning the gap. The CDR3: CSVDRAFF. CDR3 DNA sequence: TGCAGCGTTGATAGAGCTTTCTTT.

The chain uses TRBV5-1 and TRBJ2-5; TRBD2 matches at 8 bases. This CDR3 is 15 amino acids long. After removal of 1 base from V and 5 bases from J, the junction contained 7 bases not matched to a gene. CDR1 SGHRS and CDR2 YFSETQ come from the germline V gene. CDR3 protein: CASSLSGTRGETQYF. The CDR3 nucleotides read TGCGCCAGCAGCTTGTCGGGGACTAGGGGTGAGACCCAGTACTTC.

V is TRBV19 and J is TRBJ2-2, with TRBD2 identical over 10 bases. The trim removed 1 base at V and 6 bases at J, leaving 2 bases unmatched. CDR1 and CDR2 from the germline V gene are LNHDA and SQIVND (reference sequence). The CDR3 covers 15 residues. The CDR3 sequence: CASSIGLAGAGELFF. In DNA, the CDR3 is TGTGCCAGTAGTATAGGGCTAGCGGGGGCCGGGGAGCTGTTTTTT.

The V gene is TRBV24-1, the J gene TRBJ2-7; 9 bases agree with TRBD1. CDR3 size: 16 residues. Per the germline V gene, CDR1 is KGHDR and CDR2 is SFDVKD. The junction had 10 bases not matched to a gene; V was cut back by 5 bases and J by 3 bases. CDR3 nucleotide sequence: TGTGCCACCAGTGTATTACAGGGGGCTGGAGGCTACGAGCAGTACTTC. Protein product: CATSVLQGAGGYEQYF.

The chain recombines TRBV5-8 with TRBJ2-3; 8 bases are a match to TRBD1. V lost 4 bases and J lost 4; bases outside the gene matches: 11. This CDR3 region has 16 residues. Germline V gene lookup returns CDR1 SGHTS and CDR2 YDEGEE. CDR3 bases: TGTGCCAGCAGCGGTGACAGGGGAATCCGGGCAGATACGCAGTATTTT. This encodes CASSGDRGIRADTQYF.

The chain has TRBV11-1 and TRBJ2-1; 8 bases fit TRBD2. V lost 2 bases to trimming and J lost 6 bases; unmatched junction nucleotides: 6. This CDR3 comprises 15 residues. The germline V gene has CDR1 SGHAT and CDR2 FQDESV (reference sequence). As DNA, the CDR3 is TGTGCCAGCAGCTTATCAGCGGGAGTCACCAATGAGCAGTTCTTC. It yields the protein CASSLSAGVTNEQFF. The entire variable domain, with the rest obtained from reference TRBV11-1 and TRBJ2-1, is as follows: EAEVAQSPRYKITEKSQAVAFWCDPISGHATLYWYRQILGQGPELLVQFQDESVVDDSQLPKDRFSAERLKGVDSTLKIQPAELGDSAMYLCASSLSAGVTNEQFFGPGTRLTVL.

The chain employs TRBV3-1 (or the pseudogene TRBV3-2) and TRBJ2-5, with TRBD2 matching over 7 bases. The CDR3 has 16 residues. With 1 base clipped from V and 2 bases from J, the junction kept 7 bases outside the gene matches. Germline CDR1 LGHDT, CDR2 YNNKEL (reference sequence). CDR3 region: CASSQASSGRQETQYF. As DNA, the CDR3 is TGTGCCAGCAGCCAAGCCTCTAGCGGACGTCAAGAGACCCAGTACTTC.

The rearrangement uses TRBV15 and TRBJ2-7; TRBD2 matches at 7 bases. Germline V gives CDR1 LNHNV, CDR2 YYDKDF (reference sequence). The CDR3 extends over 16 amino acids. V shed 5 bases and J 2 bases; nucleotides not matched to a gene: 12. The DNA of the CDR3 is TGTGCCACCAGCCCCCAAGGGTGGGGGGGAACCTACGAGCAGTACTTC. Amino acid sequence: CATSPQGWGGTYEQYF. The complete variable domain, with remaining parts taken from reference TRBV15 and TRBJ2-7, reads DAMVIQNPRYQVTQFGKPVTLSCSQTLNHNVMYWYQQKSSQAPKLLFHYYDKDFNNEADTPDNFQSRRPNTSFCFLDIRSPGLGDTAMYLCATSPQGWGGTYEQYFGPGTRLTVT.

This rearrangement joins TRBV5-1 to TRBJ2-1; D unresolved. V was shortened by 0 bases and J by 6 bases, with 10 bases between the two germline ends. Germline V gene lookup returns CDR1 SGHRS and CDR2 YFSETQ. The CDR3 contains 14 residues. This CDR3 is CASSLDARSNEQFF. Written as DNA, the CDR3 is TGCGCCAGCAGCTTGGACGCACGCAGCAATGAGCAGTTCTTC.